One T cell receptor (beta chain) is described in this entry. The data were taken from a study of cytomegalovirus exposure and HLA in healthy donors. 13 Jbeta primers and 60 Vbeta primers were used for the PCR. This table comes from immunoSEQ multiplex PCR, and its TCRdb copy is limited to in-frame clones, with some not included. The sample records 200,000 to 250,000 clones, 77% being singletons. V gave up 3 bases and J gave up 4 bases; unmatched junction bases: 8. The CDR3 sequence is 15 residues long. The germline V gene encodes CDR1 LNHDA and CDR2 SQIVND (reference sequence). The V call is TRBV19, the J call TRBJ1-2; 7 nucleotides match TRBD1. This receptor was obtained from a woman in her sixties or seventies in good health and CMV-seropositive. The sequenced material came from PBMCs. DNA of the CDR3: TGTGCCAGTAGTATTGACAGGGCCGGGCTCTATGGCTACACCTTC. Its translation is CASSIDRAGLYGYTF.